The 14 T cell receptor beta chains presented below share a single source sample, sequenced in a study of blood T cell repertoires in COVID-19. Data came from immunoSEQ multiplex PCR; TCRdb stores just in-frame clones and leaves some out. This sample yields approximately 200,000 clones, of which roughly 80% are seen a single time; more than 2.5% belongs to the top ten. Sequenced input: peripheral blood. Receptor source: a woman aged 30 to 39 who had recovered from COVID-19.

This sequence joins TRBV5-6 and TRBJ1-4; a possible D gene is TRBD1 (6 bases). Trimming cost V 2 bases and J 6 bases, with 17 bases left between them. This CDR3 region has 16 residues. The germline V gene encodes CDR1 SGHDT and CDR2 YYEEEE. The CDR3: CASSFIKGGIDEKLFF. The CDR3 nucleotides read TGTGCCAGCAGCTTTATAAAGGGGGGGATCGATGAAAAACTGTTTTTT.

This chain joins TRBV3-1 (or the pseudogene TRBV3-2) and TRBJ2-5, with 7 bases that match TRBD2. Trimming cost V 2 bases and J 1 base; bases outside gene matches: 10. CDR3 length: 17 residues. Germline values: CDR1 LGHDT, CDR2 YNNKEL (reference sequence). In nucleotides, the CDR3 is TGTGCCAGCAGCCAACTAAGGGACTACCTTACCCAAGAGACCCAGTACTTC. Protein sequence: CASSQLRDYLTQETQYF.

This sequence joins TRBV6-5 and TRBJ1-1; D remains ambiguous. This CDR3 is built from 13 residues. In germline, CDR1 is MNHEY, CDR2 SVGAGI. Deletions cut 5 bases from V and 4 bases from J, with 11 bases between. Here the CDR3 reads CASSTKGGTEAFF. CDR3 in DNA: TGTGCCAGCAGTACGAAGGGAGGCACTGAAGCTTTCTTT.

The J gene is TRBJ1-1, the V gene TRBV29-1; D remains unclear. Trimming took 3 bases from V and 6 from J, leaving 20 bases between them. The CDR3 is 15 residues long. Germline V lookup: CDR1 SQVTM, CDR2 ANQGSEA. The CDR3 here is CSVDFLIFKRPEAFF. The CDR3 nucleotides are TGCAGCGTTGACTTCCTCATATTTAAGCGCCCTGAAGCTTTCTTT.

The chain employs TRBV10-3 and TRBJ2-5, with TRBD1 matching 9 bases. V shed 0 bases and J 4 bases; nucleotides not matched to a gene: 3. Germline CDR1 is ENHRY and CDR2 is SYGVKD. The CDR3 sequence is 15 residues long. CDR3 protein: CAISESGQGGETQYF. Here the CDR3 DNA reads TGTGCCATCAGTGAGTCGGGACAGGGAGGAGAGACCCAGTACTTC.

The chain carries TRBV3-1 (or the pseudogene TRBV3-2) and TRBJ2-7; the D is unclear. The CDR3 totals 17 residues. The ends were cut back, 0 bases at V and 7 bases at J, with 22 bases in the middle. CDR1 is LGHDT and CDR2 is YNNKEL in the germline V gene (reference sequence). CDR3 residues: CASSQDLSVTPPEEQYF. DNA for the CDR3: TGTGCCAGCAGCCAAGATCTATCCGTGACCCCCCCGGAGGAGCAGTACTTC.

The chain has TRBV28 and TRBJ2-3; 8 bases align to TRBD2. Trimming removed 1 base from V and 0 bases from J; junction bases left unmatched: 9. Germline CDR1 is MDHEN and CDR2 is SYDVKM. The length of the CDR3 is 18 residues. DNA for the CDR3: TGTGCCAGCAGTTTATTTCTTGCGACTAGCGAAAGCACAGATACGCAGTATTTT. Amino acid sequence: CASSLFLATSESTDTQYF.

The V call is TRBV3-1 (or the pseudogene TRBV3-2), the J call TRBJ2-5; 10 nucleotides line up with TRBD2. CDR3 length: 16 amino acids. The germline CDR1 and CDR2 sequences are LGHDT and YNNKEL (reference sequence). The V and J ends lost 4 bases and 5 bases, in that order; junction bases with no gene match: 10. For the CDR3, the DNA is TGTGCCAGCAGCCCGACCGGGACTAGCGAGGACGAGACCCAGTACTTC. Amino acid sequence: CASSPTGTSEDETQYF.

The chain has TRBV2 and TRBJ2-7; 7 nucleotides align to TRBD2. There are 13 residues in the CDR3. V gave up 7 bases and J gave up 6 bases; unmatched junction bases: 9. CDR1 is SNHLY and CDR2 is FYNNEI in the germline V gene. CDR3 bases: TGTGCCAGCATAGGAGTCTCGGGGGGCGAGCAGTACTTC. Residues: CASIGVSGGEQYF.

V usage is TRBV30 and J usage is TRBJ1-3; D is unclear. This CDR3 spans 13 amino acids. From germline, CDR1 is GTSNPN and CDR2 SVGIG (reference sequence). Trimming shortened V by 3 bases and J by 0 bases, and 6 bases separated the two germline ends. The CDR3 bases are TGTGCCTGGAGCTGGAGCTCTGGAAACACCATATATTTT. Its translation: CAWSWSSGNTIYF. The variable domain in full, with the rest retrieved from reference TRBV30 and TRBJ1-3, is SQTIHQWPATLVQPVGSPLSLECTVEGTSNPNLYWYRQAAGRGLQLLFYSVGIGQISSEVPQNLSASRPQDRQFILSSKKLLLSDSGFYLCAWSWSSGNTIYFGEGSWLTVV.

CDR3 sequence (DNA): TGTGCCAGCAGTTTAAACCCCGGACAGGGCATCTATGGCTACACCTTC. It codes for CASSLNPGQGIYGYTF. The V gene is TRBV28, the J gene TRBJ1-2; 8 bases are shared with TRBD1. The CDR3 loop spans 16 amino acids. The V and J ends lost 2 bases and 4 bases, in that order; junction bases with no gene match: 9. Germline CDR1 is MDHEN and CDR2 is SYDVKM.

The chain has TRBV10-3 and TRBJ2-1; D is possibly TRBD1 (5 bases). V dropped 4 bases and J dropped 5 bases, with 15 bases sitting between them. Germline CDR1 and CDR2: ENHRY and SYGVKD. The CDR3 totals 15 residues. The CDR3 coding sequence is TGTGCCATCAGTGGACCCGAAGGGGTCAACAATGAGCAGTTCTTC. Translation gives CAISGPEGVNNEQFF.

V is TRBV7-9 and J is TRBJ1-4; D ambiguous. The CDR3 loop spans 11 amino acids. The V and J ends lost 1 base and 12 bases respectively, with 6 bases between them. Looked up from germline, CDR1 is SEHNR and CDR2 is FQNEAQ (reference sequence). CDR3 region: CASSLGRELFF. The CDR3 bases are TGTGCCAGCAGCTTAGGGCGGGAACTGTTTTTT.

CDR3 coding DNA: TGCAGCGTTGAAGGGAGGGGACTCAATGAGCAGTTCTTC. This codes for CSVEGRGLNEQFF. V gene TRBV29-1 combines with J gene TRBJ2-1, with D possibly TRBD2 on 6 matching bases. Germline CDR1 reads SQVTM; CDR2 reads ANQGSEA. The V end was cut by 1 base, the J end by 6 bases, with 10 bases between. This CDR3 has 13 amino acids.